This TCR beta chain is drawn from a study of cytomegalovirus exposure and HLA in healthy donors. TCRdb's copy holds only in-frame clones and misses some; the assay was immunoSEQ multiplex PCR. In the table there are roughly 120,000 clones, more than 75% of which are singletons. Germline V gene sequence: CDR1 SGHTA, CDR2 FQGNSA. Trimming took off 0 bases at V and 1 base at J, with 10 bases between the two ends. This CDR3 region has 15 residues. Notes on this clone: Its target is unknown.

While the first cohort had around 700 subjects, the donors belonged to the separate validation cohort of about 130 subjects. Study-level results: One later analysis, an examination of the 90 to 150 validation repertoires, found that first-cohort TCR clusters tended to co-occur in them. The CMV antigen specificity of a few CMV-associated chains was confirmed through in vitro analysis.

The sequence came from a man between 18 and 35 years old in good health and CMV-seronegative. Sequencing was carried out using PBMCs. The rearrangement joins TRBV7-2 to TRBJ2-7; possible D gene TRBD1, 5 bases. CDR3 DNA sequence: TGTGCCAGCAGCTTAGCGCTTCAGGGATCCTACGAGCAGTACTTC. This translates into CASSLALQGSYEQYF.